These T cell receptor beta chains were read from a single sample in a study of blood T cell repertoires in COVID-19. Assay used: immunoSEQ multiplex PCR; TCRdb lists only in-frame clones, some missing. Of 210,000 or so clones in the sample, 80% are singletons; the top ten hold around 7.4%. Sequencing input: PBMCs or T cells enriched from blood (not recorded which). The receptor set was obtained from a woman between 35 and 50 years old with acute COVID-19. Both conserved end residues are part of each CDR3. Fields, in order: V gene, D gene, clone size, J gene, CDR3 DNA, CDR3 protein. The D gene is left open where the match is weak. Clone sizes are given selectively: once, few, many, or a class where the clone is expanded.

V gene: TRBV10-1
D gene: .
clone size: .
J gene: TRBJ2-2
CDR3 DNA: TGCGCCAGCAGTGATGGGACATACAGCGGGGAGCTGTTTTTT
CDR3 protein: CASSDGTYSGELFF

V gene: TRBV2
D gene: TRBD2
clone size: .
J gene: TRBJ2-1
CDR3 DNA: TGTGCCAGCTACGGCGGACTAGCGGGGGGGGAGCAGTTCTTC
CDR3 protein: CASYGGLAGGEQFF

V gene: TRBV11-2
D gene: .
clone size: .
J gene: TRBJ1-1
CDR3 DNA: TGTGCCAGCAGCTTAGATTCGCGTCCGACTGAAGCTTTCTTT
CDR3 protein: CASSLDSRPTEAFF

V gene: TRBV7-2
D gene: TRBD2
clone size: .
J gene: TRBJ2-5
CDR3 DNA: TGTGCCAGCAGCCCACCGCCTAGCGGGGAGACCCAGTACTTC
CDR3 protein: CASSPPPSGETQYF

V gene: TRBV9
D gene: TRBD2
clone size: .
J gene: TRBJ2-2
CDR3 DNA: TGTGCCAGCAGTGGACTAGCGGGGGGGAACACCGGGGAGCTGTTTTTT
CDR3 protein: CASSGLAGGNTGELFF

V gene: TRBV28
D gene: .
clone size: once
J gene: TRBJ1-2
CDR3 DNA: TGTGCCAGCAGTTTGCAGGGTTATGGCTACACCTTC
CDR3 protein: CASSLQGYGYTF

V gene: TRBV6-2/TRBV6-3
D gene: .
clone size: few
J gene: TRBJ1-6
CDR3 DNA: TGTGCCAGCAGTTTCGGGAGGAACTATAATTCACCCCTCCACTTT
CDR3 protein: CASSFGRNYNSPLHF

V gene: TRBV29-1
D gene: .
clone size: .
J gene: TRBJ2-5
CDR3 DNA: TGCAGCGTTGTTCCGTGGGGCGTGAAAGAGACCCAGTACTTC
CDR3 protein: CSVVPWGVKETQYF

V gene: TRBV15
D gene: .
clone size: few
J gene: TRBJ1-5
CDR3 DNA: TGTGCCACCAGCAGAGGGGGCCCTGAGTCGGGTGAAAAGCATTTT
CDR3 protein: CATSRGGPESGEKHF

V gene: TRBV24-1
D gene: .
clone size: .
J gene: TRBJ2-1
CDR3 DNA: TGTGCCACCAGTGATTTGCCAGGGGCCTCTTTCTACAATGAGCAGTTCTTC
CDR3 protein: CATSDLPGASFYNEQFF

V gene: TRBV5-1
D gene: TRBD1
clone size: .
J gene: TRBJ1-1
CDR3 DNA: TGCGCCAGCAGCCGGACTTTCAGGGGGGACACTGAAGCTTTCTTT
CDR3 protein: CASSRTFRGDTEAFF

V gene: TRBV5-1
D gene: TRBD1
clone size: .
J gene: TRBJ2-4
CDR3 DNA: TGCGCCAGCAGCCCCGGACAGGGCAACATTCAGTACTTC
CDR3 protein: CASSPGQGNIQYF

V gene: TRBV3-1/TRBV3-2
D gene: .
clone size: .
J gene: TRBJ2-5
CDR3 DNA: TGTGCCAGCAGCCGTCGGAGTTGGGAGACCCAGTACTTC
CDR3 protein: CASSRRSWETQYF

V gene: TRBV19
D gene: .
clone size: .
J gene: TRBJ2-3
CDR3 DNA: TGTGCCAGCTTGGATGGCGGTACGCAGTATTTT
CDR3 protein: CASLDGGTQYF

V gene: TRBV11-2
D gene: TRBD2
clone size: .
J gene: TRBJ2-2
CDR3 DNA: TGTGCCAGCAGCTTAGGCCTAGCGGGATTCCCGCCCGGGGAGCTGTTTTTT
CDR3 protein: CASSLGLAGFPPGELFF

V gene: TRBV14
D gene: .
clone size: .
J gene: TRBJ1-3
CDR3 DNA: TGTGCCAGCAGCCAAGTAGCAGCGTCCTTCTCTGGAAACACCATATATTTT
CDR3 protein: CASSQVAASFSGNTIYF

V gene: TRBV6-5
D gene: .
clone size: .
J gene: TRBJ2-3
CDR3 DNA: TGTGCCAGCAACAGGGATCGGACAGATACGCAGTATTTT
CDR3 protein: CASNRDRTDTQYF

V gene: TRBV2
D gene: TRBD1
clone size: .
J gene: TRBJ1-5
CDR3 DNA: TGTGCCAGCAGAACAGGGGGCATCAATCAGCCCCAGCATTTT
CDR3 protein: CASRTGGINQPQHF

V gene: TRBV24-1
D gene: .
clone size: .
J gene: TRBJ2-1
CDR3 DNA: TGTGCCACCAGTGTTACACAGGGTCATGAGCAGTTCTTC
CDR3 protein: CATSVTQGHEQFF

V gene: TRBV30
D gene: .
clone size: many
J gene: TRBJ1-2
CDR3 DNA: TGTGCCTGGAGGGAAAGCAGGGCGAGAAACTATGGCTACACCTTC
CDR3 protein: CAWRESRARNYGYTF

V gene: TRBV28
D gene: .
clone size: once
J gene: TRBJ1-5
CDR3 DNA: TGTGCCACCACGGGAAATAGCAATCAGCCCCAGCATTTT
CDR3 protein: CATTGNSNQPQHF

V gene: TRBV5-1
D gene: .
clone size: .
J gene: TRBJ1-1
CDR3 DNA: TGCGCCAGCAGTACGGACAGCATCGAGAACACTGAAGCTTTCTTT
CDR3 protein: CASSTDSIENTEAFF

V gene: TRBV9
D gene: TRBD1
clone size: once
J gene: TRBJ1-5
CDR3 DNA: TGTGCCAGCAGCGCGGGGACAGGGGGCGGTAGCAATCAGCCCCAGCATTTT
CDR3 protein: CASSAGTGGGSNQPQHF

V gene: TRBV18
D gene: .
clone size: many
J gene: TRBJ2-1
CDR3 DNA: TGTGCCAGCTCACCAAGACAGGCGAGATACAATGAGCAGTTCTTC
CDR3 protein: CASSPRQARYNEQFF

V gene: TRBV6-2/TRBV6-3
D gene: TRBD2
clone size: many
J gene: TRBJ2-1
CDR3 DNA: TGTGCCAGCAGTTACTCTCTACTAGCGGGAGGTGGTAATGAGCAGTTCTTC
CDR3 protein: CASSYSLLAGGGNEQFF

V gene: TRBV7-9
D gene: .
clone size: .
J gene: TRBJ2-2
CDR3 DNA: TGTGCCAGCAGCTTAATGCAGGGAAGCACCGGGGAGCTGTTTTTT
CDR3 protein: CASSLMQGSTGELFF

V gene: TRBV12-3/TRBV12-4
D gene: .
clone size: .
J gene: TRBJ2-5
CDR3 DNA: TGTGCCAGCAGTTTAAACAGGCAAGAGACCCAGTACTTC
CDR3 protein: CASSLNRQETQYF

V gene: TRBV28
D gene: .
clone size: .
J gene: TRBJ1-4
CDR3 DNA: TGTGCCAGCAGGGGGGGGCAGTATAATGAAAGATTGTTTTTT
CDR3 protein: CASRGGQYNERLFF

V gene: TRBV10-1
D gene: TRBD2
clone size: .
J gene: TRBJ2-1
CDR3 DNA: TGCGCCAGCAGTGAGCCGGCGGGGGGGCTCGATGAGCAGTTCTTC
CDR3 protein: CASSEPAGGLDEQFF

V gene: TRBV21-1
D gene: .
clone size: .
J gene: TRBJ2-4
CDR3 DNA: TGTGCCAGCAGCAAAGGCAGGGAAACGGACATTCAGTACTTC
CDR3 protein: CASSKGRETDIQYF

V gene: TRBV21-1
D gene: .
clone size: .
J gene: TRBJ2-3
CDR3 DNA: TGTGCCAGCAGCCGGGTGTGGCTAGCGGGGTCCACAGATACGCAGTATTTT
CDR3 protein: CASSRVWLAGSTDTQYF

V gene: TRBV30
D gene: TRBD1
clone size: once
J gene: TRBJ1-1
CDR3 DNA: TGTGCCTGGAGAGCCCCAGGGGGCCTATTTGAAGCTTTCTTT
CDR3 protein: CAWRAPGGLFEAFF

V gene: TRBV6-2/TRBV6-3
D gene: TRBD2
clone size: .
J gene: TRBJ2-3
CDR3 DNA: TGTGCCAGCAGTAGCGGGAGGACCACAGCAGATACGCAGTATTTT
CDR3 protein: CASSSGRTTADTQYF

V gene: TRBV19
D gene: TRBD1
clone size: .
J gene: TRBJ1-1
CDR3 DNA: TGTGCCAGTAGTCAACCCGGGACAGGGGTGAACACTGAAGCTTTCTTT
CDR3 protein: CASSQPGTGVNTEAFF

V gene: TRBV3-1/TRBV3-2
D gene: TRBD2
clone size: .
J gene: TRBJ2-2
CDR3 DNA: TGTGCCAGCAGCCAAGGGAGTAGGAGCGGGGGCTGGGGCACCGGGGAGCTGTTTTTT
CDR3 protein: CASSQGSRSGGWGTGELFF

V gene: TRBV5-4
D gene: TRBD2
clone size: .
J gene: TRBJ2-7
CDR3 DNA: TGTGCCAGCAGCTCCAAAAAAAGGACTAGCGGGTACGAGCAGTACTTC
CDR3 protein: CASSSKKRTSGYEQYF

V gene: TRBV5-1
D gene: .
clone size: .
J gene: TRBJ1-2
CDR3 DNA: TGCGCCAGCAGCTTGGGGGGGCTGAGCTATGGCTACACCTTC
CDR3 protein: CASSLGGLSYGYTF

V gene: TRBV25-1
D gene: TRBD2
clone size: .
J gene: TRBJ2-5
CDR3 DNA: TGTGCCAGCAGTTGGGGGGGACCGGGAGAGACCCAGTACTTC
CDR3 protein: CASSWGGPGETQYF

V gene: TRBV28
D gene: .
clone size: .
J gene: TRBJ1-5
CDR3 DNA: TGTGCCAGCAGTTTAGGGCTCCTTGGAAGCAATCAGCCCCAGCATTTT
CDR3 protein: CASSLGLLGSNQPQHF

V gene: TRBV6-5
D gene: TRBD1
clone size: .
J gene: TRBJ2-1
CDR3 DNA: TGTGCCAGCAGGACAACGGACAGGGTTCTGCAGTTCTTC
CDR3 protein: CASRTTDRVLQFF

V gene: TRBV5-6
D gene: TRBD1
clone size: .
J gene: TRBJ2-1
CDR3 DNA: TGTGCCAGCAGCTTACCGACAGGGAACAATGAGCAGTTCTTC
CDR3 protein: CASSLPTGNNEQFF

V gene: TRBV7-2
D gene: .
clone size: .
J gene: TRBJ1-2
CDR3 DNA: TGTGCCAGCACCGCACAGGGAATTTGGTATGGCTACACCTTC
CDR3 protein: CASTAQGIWYGYTF

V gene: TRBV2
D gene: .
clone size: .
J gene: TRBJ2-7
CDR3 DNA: TGTGCCAGCAGTGATTTAGTTCGGACACGAGGCTCCTACGAGCAGTACTTC
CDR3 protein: CASSDLVRTRGSYEQYF

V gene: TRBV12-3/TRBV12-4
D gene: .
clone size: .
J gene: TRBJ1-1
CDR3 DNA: TGTGCCAGCAGTTTTGAGGTAACTGAAGCTTTCTTT
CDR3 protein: CASSFEVTEAFF

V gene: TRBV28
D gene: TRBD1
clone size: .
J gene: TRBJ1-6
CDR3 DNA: TGTGCCAGCGGACGGGACAGGGGTAATTCACCCCTCCACTTT
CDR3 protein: CASGRDRGNSPLHF

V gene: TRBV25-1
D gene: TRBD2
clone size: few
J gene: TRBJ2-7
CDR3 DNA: TGTGCCAGCACCCCGGGGGGAAATTTCTACGAGCAGTACTTC
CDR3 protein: CASTPGGNFYEQYF

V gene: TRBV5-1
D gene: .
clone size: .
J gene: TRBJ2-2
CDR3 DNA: TGCGCCAGCAGCCAAGCGACAGGACCCGGGGAGCTGTTTTTT
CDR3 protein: CASSQATGPGELFF

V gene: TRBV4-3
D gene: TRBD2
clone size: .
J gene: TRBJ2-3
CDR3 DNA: TGCGCCAGCAGCCCAGCCCGGACGGGGGAGGGAGATACGCAGTATTTT
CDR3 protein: CASSPARTGEGDTQYF